What follows are 21 T cell receptor beta chains derived from one specimen sequenced in a study of blood T cell repertoires in COVID-19. Generated by immunoSEQ multiplex PCR, the TCRdb table keeps only in-frame clones and is missing some. The sample lists more than 200,000 clones; roughly nine tenths were seen once. Sequenced: PBMCs or T cells enriched from blood (not recorded which). The receptor source for this set is a woman under 40 with acute COVID-19.

This chain links TRBV7-9 with TRBJ1-1, with D maybe TRBD1 (5 bases). The ends were cut back, 1 base at V and 4 bases at J, with 10 bases in the middle. This CDR3 spans 14 amino acids. Germline V gene sequence: CDR1 SEHNR, CDR2 FQNEAQ (reference sequence). This chain's CDR3 is CASSLDGGGTEAFF. DNA for the CDR3: TGTGCCAGCAGCTTAGACGGGGGAGGCACTGAAGCTTTCTTT.

The DNA of the CDR3 is TGTGCCAGCAGTGAAGCACATATTAACTATGGCTACACCTTC. It codes for CASSEAHINYGYTF. The chain employs TRBV2 and TRBJ1-2; no firm D call. The CDR3 is 14 residues long. Trimming pared 0 bases from V and 1 base from J, leaving 6 bases between. Germline assignment: CDR1 SNHLY and CDR2 FYNNEI.

CDR3 loop: CASSYSESSGAEGYTF. Written as DNA, the CDR3 is TGTGCCAGCAGTTACTCGGAGAGCTCAGGGGCCGAAGGCTACACCTTC. The V call is TRBV6-6, the J call TRBJ1-2; tentative D call: TRBD1 (6 bases). V lost 0 bases to trimming and J lost 8 bases, with 19 bases between them. The length of the CDR3 is 16 residues. The germline V gene has CDR1 MNHNY and CDR2 SVGAGI (reference sequence).

About this clone itself: Mismatch with germline at one junction end may stem from a read error. The chain has TRBV7-8 and TRBJ1-4; 8 nucleotides align to TRBD1. This CDR3 spans 16 amino acids. The V gene's germline CDR1 is SGHVS and CDR2 FQNEAQ. The CDR3 DNA reads TGTGCCAGCAGCCACGGACAGGGCGGTAAAGCCGAAACACTGTTTTTT. Translated, it gives CASSHGQGGKAETLFF.

CDR3 sequence (DNA): TGTGCCAGCCTTGGACTCAATGGCTACACCTTC. This encodes CASLGLNGYTF. J is TRBJ1-2 and V is TRBV28; D is ambiguous. Germline assignment: CDR1 MDHEN and CDR2 SYDVKM. The CDR3 is 11 amino acids. V dropped 8 bases and J dropped 6 bases, with 10 bases sitting between them.

This chain connects TRBV9 to TRBJ1-2; TRBD1 aligns across 9 bases. The V segment lost 5 bases and the J segment 6 bases; nucleotides outside the gene matches: 8. Germline V gene data show CDR1 as SGDLS and CDR2 as YYNGEE. The CDR3 sequence is 14 residues long. The CDR3 sequence: CASRFRDRENGYTF. The DNA for the CDR3 is TGTGCCAGCAGATTCCGGGACAGGGAGAATGGCTACACCTTC.

The chain recombines TRBV30 with TRBJ1-2, with D unresolved. Trimming shortened V by 8 bases and J by 6 bases, and 13 bases separated the two germline ends. CDR1 is GTSNPN and CDR2 is SVGIG in the germline V gene (reference sequence). The CDR3 is 11 residues long. The CDR3 region is CAVGGINGYTF. The CDR3 nucleotides are TGTGCCGTAGGAGGGATAAATGGCTACACCTTC.

The chain recombines TRBV24-1 with TRBJ2-1, with 13 bases lining up with TRBD2. Germline lookup yields CDR1 KGHDR and CDR2 SFDVKD. The CDR3 sequence is 16 residues long. Unmatched junction bases numbered 7, after V lost 4 bases and J lost 8 bases. The CDR3, as DNA: TGTGCCACCAGTGACCCCACTAGCGGGGGGGTGCATGAGCAGTTCTTC. Translation: CATSDPTSGGVHEQFF.

The chain combines TRBV29-1 with TRBJ1-1; perhaps TRBD1 as D (5 bases). CDR1 is SQVTM and CDR2 is ANQGSEA in the germline V gene. The CDR3 is 14 amino acids. V was clipped by 7 bases and J by 0 bases, with 15 bases between them. The CDR3 here is CSGMKAGVNTEAFF. CDR3 nucleotide sequence: TGCAGCGGCATGAAAGCGGGGGTGAACACTGAAGCTTTCTTT. Full variable domain (rest looked up from reference TRBV29-1 and TRBJ1-1): SAVISQKPSRDICQRGTSLTIQCQVDSQVTMMFWYRQQPGQSLTLIATANQGSEATYESGFVIDKFPISRPNLTFSTLTVSNMSPEDSSIYLCSGMKAGVNTEAFFGQGTRLTVV.

The chain combines TRBV29-1 with TRBJ1-3; D unclear. The CDR3 loop spans 10 amino acids. The germline V gene encodes CDR1 SQVTM and CDR2 ANQGSEA. V was trimmed by 3 bases and J by 11 bases, leaving 8 bases between them. The CDR3 loop is CSVEESAIYF. CDR3 DNA: TGCAGCGTTGAGGAGTCCGCCATATATTTT.

The gene calls are TRBV29-1 and TRBJ1-1; TRBD1 is a possible D gene (5 bases). Germline assignment: CDR1 SQVTM and CDR2 ANQGSEA. Trimming removed 4 bases at V and 3 bases at J, with 12 bases between. The CDR3 runs to 13 residues. Written as DNA, the CDR3 is TGCAGCGTTGGATACAGGCAGGACACTGAAGCTTTCTTT. It codes for CSVGYRQDTEAFF. Filled out from reference TRBV29-1 and TRBJ1-1, the complete variable domain reads SAVISQKPSRDICQRGTSLTIQCQVDSQVTMMFWYRQQPGQSLTLIATANQGSEATYESGFVIDKFPISRPNLTFSTLTVSNMSPEDSSIYLCSVGYRQDTEAFFGQGTRLTVV.

The V gene is TRBV6-5, the J gene TRBJ2-7; 7 nucleotides agree with TRBD2. Germline CDR1 MNHEY, CDR2 SVGAGI. J was trimmed by 2 bases and V by 2 bases; bases with no gene match: 6. The CDR3 totals 15 residues. CDR3 in amino acids: CASSYSGARAYEQYF. In DNA, the CDR3 is TGTGCCAGCAGTTACAGCGGGGCAAGGGCCTACGAGCAGTACTTC.

This chain links TRBV5-6 with TRBJ1-5, with a tentative D call TRBD1 (6 bases). Germline V gives CDR1 SGHDT, CDR2 YYEEEE. CDR3 length: 13 residues. Trimming left V 1 base short and J 7 bases short, with 9 bases between. DNA for the CDR3: TGTGCCAGCAGCTTGCAGGGGATGCAGCCCCAGCATTTT. Encoded protein: CASSLQGMQPQHF.

The gene calls are TRBV4-1 and TRBJ1-1, with TRBD1 identical over 9 bases. Unmatched junction bases numbered 11, after V lost 4 bases and J lost 5 bases. This CDR3 is built from 16 residues. Germline V gives CDR1 MGHRA, CDR2 YSYEKL. The CDR3 loop is CASSLQETGGGTEAFF. CDR3 DNA sequence: TGCGCCAGCAGCCTACAAGAGACAGGGGGAGGTACTGAAGCTTTCTTT.

A word on this clone: Other DNA sequences from this sample encode an identical CDR3 as well. The rearrangement joins TRBV7-9 to TRBJ2-5; D is perhaps TRBD1 (7 bases). Per germline, CDR1 SEHNR and CDR2 FQNEAQ (reference sequence). The V gene lost 2 bases and the J gene lost 3 bases, with 13 bases spanning the gap. The CDR3 has 15 amino acids. The CDR3 DNA follows: TGTGCCAGCAGCTTAAGGAGGGGGACAGAAGAGACCCAGTACTTC. Amino acids: CASSLRRGTEETQYF.

V and J are TRBV6-2 or TRBV6-3 and TRBJ1-5; D is unclear. The CDR3 sequence is 16 residues long. Germline V gene sequence: CDR1 MNHEY, CDR2 SVGEGT. V dropped 2 bases and J dropped 5 bases, with 16 bases sitting between them. In DNA, the CDR3 is TGTGCCAGCAGTTACCCTTCCCTGCGGTTAGATCAGCCCCAGCATTTT. Amino acid sequence: CASSYPSLRLDQPQHF.

The V call is TRBV5-4, the J call TRBJ2-1; a possible D gene is TRBD1 (5 bases). CDR1 is SGHNT and CDR2 is YYREEE in the germline V gene (reference sequence). The CDR3 covers 12 residues. V was pared by 4 bases and J by 8 bases, with 10 bases between. The CDR3 coding sequence is TGTGCCAGCAGCCCCAGGGTCGATGAGCAGTTCTTC. Its translation: CASSPRVDEQFF.

The CDR3 bases are TGTGCCAGCAGCCCCCCCCCGGGACAGGGGATCCTTGACTATGGCTACACCTTC. Translated: CASSPPPGQGILDYGYTF. The chain joins TRBV25-1 to TRBJ1-2; 10 bases are shared with TRBD1. The CDR3 has 18 amino acids. CDR1 and CDR2 (germline): MGHDK, SYGVNS. V shed 6 bases, J shed 3 bases, and the junction held 16 bases outside the gene matches.

The gene calls are TRBV28 and TRBJ2-1, with D maybe TRBD1 (6 bases). V lost 4 bases and J lost 7, with 20 bases in between. CDR1 and CDR2 from the germline V gene are MDHEN and SYDVKM. There are 16 residues in the CDR3. The CDR3 here is CASSSTGIWPWNEQFF. The CDR3 DNA is TGTGCCAGCAGTTCGACAGGAATATGGCCCTGGAATGAGCAGTTCTTC.

The chain links TRBV9 to TRBJ1-6; D is uncertain. The CDR3 length is 15 residues. Looked up from germline, CDR1 is SGDLS and CDR2 is YYNGEE. V was cut by 1 base and J by 8 bases, with 13 bases left in between. The CDR3 nucleotides read TGTGCCAGCAGCGTATCGAGCGAACCATATTCACCCCTCCACTTT. Protein product: CASSVSSEPYSPLHF.

The chain has TRBV19 and TRBJ2-5; 10 nucleotides agree with TRBD1. CDR1 is LNHDA, CDR2 SQIVND, per germline (reference sequence). The CDR3 extends over 16 amino acids. Losses at the gene ends were 5 bases for V and 4 bases for J; bases not matched to a gene: 10. The CDR3: CASSPRTGGTSETQYF. Written as DNA, the CDR3 is TGTGCCAGTAGTCCACGGACAGGGGGGACTTCAGAGACCCAGTACTTC.